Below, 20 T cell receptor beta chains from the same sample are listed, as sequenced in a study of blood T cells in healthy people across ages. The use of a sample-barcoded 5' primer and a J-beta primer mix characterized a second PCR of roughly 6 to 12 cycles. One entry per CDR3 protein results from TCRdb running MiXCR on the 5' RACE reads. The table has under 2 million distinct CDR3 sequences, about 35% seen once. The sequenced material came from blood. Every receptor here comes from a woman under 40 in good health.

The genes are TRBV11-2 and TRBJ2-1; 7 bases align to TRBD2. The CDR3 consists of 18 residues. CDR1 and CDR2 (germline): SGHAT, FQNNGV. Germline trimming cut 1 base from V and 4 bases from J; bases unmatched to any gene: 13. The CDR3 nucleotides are TGTGCCAGCAGCTTAGGGACTAGTGGGAGAGAGGCTTACAATGAGCAGTTCTTC. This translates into CASSLGTSGREAYNEQFF.

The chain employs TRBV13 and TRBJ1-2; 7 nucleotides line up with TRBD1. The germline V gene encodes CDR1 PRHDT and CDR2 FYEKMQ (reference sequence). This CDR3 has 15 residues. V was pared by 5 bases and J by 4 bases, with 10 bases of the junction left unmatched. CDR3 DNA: TGTGCCAGCAGCGCTTACAGACAGGGAACCTATGGCTACACCTTC. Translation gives CASSAYRQGTYGYTF.

CDR3 in DNA: TGTGCCAGCAGCTTGTGGGGGCTAGCGGGAGCGGACGAGCAGTACTTC. Its translation: CASSLWGLAGADEQYF. This chain uses TRBV5-6 with TRBJ2-5, with 10 positions matching TRBD2. The J call may be incorrect, as the DNA end agrees better with TRBJ2-7. The germline V gene encodes CDR1 SGHDT and CDR2 YYEEEE. CDR3 size: 16 residues.

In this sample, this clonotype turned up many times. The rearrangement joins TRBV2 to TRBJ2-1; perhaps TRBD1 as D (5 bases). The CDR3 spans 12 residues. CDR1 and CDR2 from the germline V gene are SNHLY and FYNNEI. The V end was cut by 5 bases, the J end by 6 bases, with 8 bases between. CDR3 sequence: CASSKQGNEQFF. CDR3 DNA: TGTGCCAGCAGTAAGCAGGGCAATGAGCAGTTCTTC. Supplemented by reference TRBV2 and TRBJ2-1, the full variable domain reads EPEVTQTPSHQVTQMGQEVILRCVPISNHLYFYWYRQILGQKVEFLVSFYNNEISEKSEIFDDQFSVERPDGSNFTLKIRSTKLEDSAMYFCASSKQGNEQFFGPGTRLTVL.

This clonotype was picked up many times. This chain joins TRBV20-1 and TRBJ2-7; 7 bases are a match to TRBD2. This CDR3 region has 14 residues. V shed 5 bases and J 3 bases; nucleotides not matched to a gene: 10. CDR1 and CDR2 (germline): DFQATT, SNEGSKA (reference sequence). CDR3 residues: CSAPGTINFYEQYF. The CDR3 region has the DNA TGCAGTGCTCCCGGGACTATTAACTTCTACGAGCAGTACTTC.

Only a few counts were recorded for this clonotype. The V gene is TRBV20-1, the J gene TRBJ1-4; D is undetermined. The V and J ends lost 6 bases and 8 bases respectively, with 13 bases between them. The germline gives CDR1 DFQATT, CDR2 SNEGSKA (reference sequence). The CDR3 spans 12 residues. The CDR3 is CSASDGREKLFF. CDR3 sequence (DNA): TGCAGTGCCAGTGACGGACGCGAAAAACTGTTTTTT.

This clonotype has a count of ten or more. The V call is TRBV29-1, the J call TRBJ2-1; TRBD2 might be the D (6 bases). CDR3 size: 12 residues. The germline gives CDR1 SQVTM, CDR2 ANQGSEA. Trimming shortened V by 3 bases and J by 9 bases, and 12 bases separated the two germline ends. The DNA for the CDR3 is TGCAGCGTTGACTTGCGGGGAGGTGAGCAGTTCTTC. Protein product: CSVDLRGGEQFF.

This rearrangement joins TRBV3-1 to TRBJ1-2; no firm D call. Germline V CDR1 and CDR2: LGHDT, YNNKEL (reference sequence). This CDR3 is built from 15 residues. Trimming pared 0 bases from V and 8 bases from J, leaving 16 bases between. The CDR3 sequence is CASSQDLGRESGYTF. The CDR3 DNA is TGTGCCAGCAGCCAAGATCTGGGGAGGGAGTCGGGCTACACCTTC.

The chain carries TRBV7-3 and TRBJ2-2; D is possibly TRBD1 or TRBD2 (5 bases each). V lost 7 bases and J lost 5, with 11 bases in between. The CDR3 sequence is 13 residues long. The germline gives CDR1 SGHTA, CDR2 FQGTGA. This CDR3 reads CASKRGSTGELFF. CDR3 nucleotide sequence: TGTGCCAGCAAGAGGGGTTCGACCGGGGAGCTGTTTTTT.

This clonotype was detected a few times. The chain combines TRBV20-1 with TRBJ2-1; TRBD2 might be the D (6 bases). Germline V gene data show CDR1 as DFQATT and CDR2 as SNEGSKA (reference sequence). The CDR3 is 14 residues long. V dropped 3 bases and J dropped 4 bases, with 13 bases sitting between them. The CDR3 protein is CSASVAALYNEQFF. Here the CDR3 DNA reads TGCAGTGCTAGTGTAGCGGCCCTGTACAATGAGCAGTTCTTC.

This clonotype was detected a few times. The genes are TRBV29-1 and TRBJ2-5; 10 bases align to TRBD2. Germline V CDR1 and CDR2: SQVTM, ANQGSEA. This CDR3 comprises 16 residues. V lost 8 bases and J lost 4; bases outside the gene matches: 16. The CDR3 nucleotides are TGCAGCACCACAGGGGGGCTAGCGGGAGTAAGAGAGACCCAGTACTTC. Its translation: CSTTGGLAGVRETQYF.

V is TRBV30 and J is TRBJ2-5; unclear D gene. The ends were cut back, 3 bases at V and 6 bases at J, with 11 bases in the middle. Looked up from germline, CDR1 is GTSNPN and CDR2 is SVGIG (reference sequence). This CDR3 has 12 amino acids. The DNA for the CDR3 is TGTGCCTGGAGCCTTTCATGGAAGACCCAGTACTTC. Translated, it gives CAWSLSWKTQYF.

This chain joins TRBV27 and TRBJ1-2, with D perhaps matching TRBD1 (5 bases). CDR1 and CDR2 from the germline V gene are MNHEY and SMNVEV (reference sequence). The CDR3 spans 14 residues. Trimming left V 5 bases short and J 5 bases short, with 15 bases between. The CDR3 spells CASSGAPQIYGYTF. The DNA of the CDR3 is TGTGCCAGCAGTGGGGCTCCACAGATATATGGCTACACCTTC.

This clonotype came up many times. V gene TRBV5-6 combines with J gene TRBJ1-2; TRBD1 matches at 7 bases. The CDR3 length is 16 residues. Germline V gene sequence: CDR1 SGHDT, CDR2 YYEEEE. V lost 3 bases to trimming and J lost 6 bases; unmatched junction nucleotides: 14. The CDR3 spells CASSSRDSGFLDGYTF. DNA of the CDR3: TGTGCCAGCAGCTCCCGGGACAGCGGCTTCTTAGATGGCTACACCTTC.

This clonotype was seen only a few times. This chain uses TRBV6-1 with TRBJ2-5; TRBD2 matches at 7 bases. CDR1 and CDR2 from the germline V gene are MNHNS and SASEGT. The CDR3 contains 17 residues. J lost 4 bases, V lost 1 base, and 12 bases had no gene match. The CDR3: CASSEGVSASGRETQYF. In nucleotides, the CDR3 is TGTGCCAGCAGTGAAGGCGTAAGCGCTAGCGGTAGAGAGACCCAGTACTTC.

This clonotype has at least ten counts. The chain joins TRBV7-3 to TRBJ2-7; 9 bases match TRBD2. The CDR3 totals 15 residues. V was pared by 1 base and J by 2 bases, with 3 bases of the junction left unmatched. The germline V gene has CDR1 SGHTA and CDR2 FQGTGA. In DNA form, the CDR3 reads TGTGCCAGCAGCTTAAGACTAGCGGCTACCTACGAGCAGTACTTC. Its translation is CASSLRLAATYEQYF.

CDR3 nucleotides: TGTGCCAGCAGCTTAGGCACCGGAAAGGACAATGAGCAGTTCTTC. This translates into CASSLGTGKDNEQFF. V is TRBV11-2 and J is TRBJ2-1; D uncertain. This CDR3 has 15 amino acids. Trimming removed 1 base from V and 5 bases from J, with 12 bases in between. Germline assignment: CDR1 SGHAT and CDR2 FQNNGV.

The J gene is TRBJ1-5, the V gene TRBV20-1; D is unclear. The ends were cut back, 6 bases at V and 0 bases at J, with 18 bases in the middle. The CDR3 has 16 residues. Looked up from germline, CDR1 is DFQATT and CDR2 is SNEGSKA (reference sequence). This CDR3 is CSATGGGRISNQPQHF. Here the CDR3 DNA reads TGCAGTGCGACGGGCGGAGGCAGAATTAGCAATCAGCCCCAGCATTTT.

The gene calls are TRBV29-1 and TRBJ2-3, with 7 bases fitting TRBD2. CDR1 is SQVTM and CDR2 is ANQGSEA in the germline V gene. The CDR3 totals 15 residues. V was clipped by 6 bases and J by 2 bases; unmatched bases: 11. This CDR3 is CSVARLATNTDTQYF. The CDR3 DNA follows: TGCAGCGTCGCCCGACTAGCCACTAACACAGATACGCAGTATTTT.

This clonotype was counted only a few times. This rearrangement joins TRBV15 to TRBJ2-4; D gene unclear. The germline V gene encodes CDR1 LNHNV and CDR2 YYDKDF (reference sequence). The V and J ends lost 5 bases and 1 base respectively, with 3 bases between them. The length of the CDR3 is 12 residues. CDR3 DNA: TGTGCCACCAGCGAGGCCAAAAACATTCAGTACTTC. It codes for CATSEAKNIQYF.